This T cell receptor (beta chain) comes out of a study of shared clonotypes between healthy human individuals. The germline CDR1 and CDR2 sequences are SGHNT and YYREEE (reference sequence). V was trimmed by 4 bases and J by 4 bases, leaving 26 bases between them. CDR3 length equals 18 residues. CD45RO-negative, CCR7-selected cells formed the naive CD8 fraction, which excluded terminally differentiated effector memory CD45RA+ cells. TCRdb's copy holds only in-frame clones and misses some; the assay was immunoSEQ multiplex PCR. Found here are roughly 890,000 clones, more than 85% of them singletons; the top ten hold around 24%.

This chain uses TRBV5-4 with TRBJ2-5, with TRBD1 as a possible D gene (6 bases). This sequence was found in a man aged 30-40 years in good health. The specimen sequenced was naive CD8+ T cells sorted from blood. The CDR3 is CASSLEASGEQGPETQYF. In nucleotides, the CDR3 is TGTGCCAGCAGCCTTGAGGCATCCGGGGAACAGGGACCAGAGACCCAGTACTTC.